This T cell receptor beta chain was documented in a study of shared clonotypes between healthy human individuals. Details on this clone: The antigen remains undetermined.

Study-level findings and limits: Relative to their counterparts shared across all four donors, non-shared clonotypes exhibited diminished generation probabilities.

CDR3 length: 14 amino acids. From germline, CDR1 is SQVTM and CDR2 ANQGSEA. Subsets obtained from CD4+ cells comprised CD45RA+ naive and CD45RA-negative memory cells. Using immunoSEQ multiplex PCR, the repertoire was profiled, and TCRdb retains in-frame clones only, with some absent. The profile shows fewer than 2.5 million clones, 90% to 95% of them singletons. The sample taken for sequencing was naive CD4+ T cells from PBMCs. Subset of the sample: CD45RA+ positively selected. This clonotype was sampled from a young man in good health. Some clones in this sample may be carry-over from other donors' samples. The chain uses TRBV29-1 and TRBJ2-5; weak D call: TRBD1 (6 bases). TRBJ2-7 matches the DNA end more closely, so the J call is doubtful. The CDR3: CSVDQGTPYYEQYF. As DNA, the CDR3 is TGCAGCGTGGACCAGGGGACCCCCTACTACGAGCAGTACTTC.